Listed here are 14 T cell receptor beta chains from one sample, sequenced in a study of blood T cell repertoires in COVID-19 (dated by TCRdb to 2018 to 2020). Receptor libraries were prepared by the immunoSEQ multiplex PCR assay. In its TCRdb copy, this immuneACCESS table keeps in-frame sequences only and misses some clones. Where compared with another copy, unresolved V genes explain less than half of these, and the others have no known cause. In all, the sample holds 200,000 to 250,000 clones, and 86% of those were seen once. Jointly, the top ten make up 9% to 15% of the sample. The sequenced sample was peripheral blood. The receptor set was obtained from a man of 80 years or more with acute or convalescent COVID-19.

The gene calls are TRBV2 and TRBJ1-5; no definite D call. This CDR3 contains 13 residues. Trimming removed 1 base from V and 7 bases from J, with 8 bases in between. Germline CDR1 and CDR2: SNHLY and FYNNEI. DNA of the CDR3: TGTGCCAGCAGTGAAGATGGAGGACAGCCCCAGCATTTT. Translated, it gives CASSEDGGQPQHF. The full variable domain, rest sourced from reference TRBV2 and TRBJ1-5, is EPEVTQTPSHQVTQMGQEVILRCVPISNHLYFYWYRQILGQKVEFLVSFYNNEISEKSEIFDDQFSVERPDGSNFTLKIRSTKLEDSAMYFCASSEDGGQPQHFGDGTRLSIL.

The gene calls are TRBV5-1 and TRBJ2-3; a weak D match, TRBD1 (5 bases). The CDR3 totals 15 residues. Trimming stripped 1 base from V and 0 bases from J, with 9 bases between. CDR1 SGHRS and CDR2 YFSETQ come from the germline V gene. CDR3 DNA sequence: TGCGCCAGCAGCTTGAGGGGAAGCAGCACAGATACGCAGTATTTT. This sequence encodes CASSLRGSSTDTQYF.

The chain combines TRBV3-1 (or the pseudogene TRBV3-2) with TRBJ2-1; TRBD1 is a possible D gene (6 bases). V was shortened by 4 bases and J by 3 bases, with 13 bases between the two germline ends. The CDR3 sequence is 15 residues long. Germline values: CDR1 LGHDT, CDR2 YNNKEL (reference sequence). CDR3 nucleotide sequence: TGTGCCAGCAGCCGTCAGGGGTCGAGCTACAATGAGCAGTTCTTC. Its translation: CASSRQGSSYNEQFF.

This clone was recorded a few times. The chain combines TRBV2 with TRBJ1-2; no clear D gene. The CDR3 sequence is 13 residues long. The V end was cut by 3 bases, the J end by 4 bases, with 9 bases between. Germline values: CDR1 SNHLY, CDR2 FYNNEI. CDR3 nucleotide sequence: TGTGCCAGCAGTGACAGGATCCTCTATGGCTACACCTTC. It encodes CASSDRILYGYTF.

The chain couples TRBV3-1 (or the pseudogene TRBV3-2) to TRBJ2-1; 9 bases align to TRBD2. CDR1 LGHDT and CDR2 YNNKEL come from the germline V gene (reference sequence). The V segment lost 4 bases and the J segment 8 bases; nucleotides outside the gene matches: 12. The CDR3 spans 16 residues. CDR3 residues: CASSPLTSGAGDEQFF. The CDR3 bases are TGTGCCAGCAGCCCCTTGACTAGCGGAGCTGGGGATGAGCAGTTCTTC.

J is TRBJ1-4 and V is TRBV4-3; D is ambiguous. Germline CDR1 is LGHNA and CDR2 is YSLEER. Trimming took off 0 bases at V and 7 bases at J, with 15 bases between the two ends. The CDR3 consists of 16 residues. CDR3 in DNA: TGCGCCAGCAGCCAAGATACCCAGAGAAGAGGTGAAAAACTGTTTTTT. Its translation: CASSQDTQRRGEKLFF.

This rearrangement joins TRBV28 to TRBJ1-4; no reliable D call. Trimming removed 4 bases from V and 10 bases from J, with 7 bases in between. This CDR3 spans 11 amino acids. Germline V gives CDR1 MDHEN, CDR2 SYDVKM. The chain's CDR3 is CASSSEGKLFF. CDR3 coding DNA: TGTGCCAGCAGTTCAGAGGGAAAACTGTTTTTT.

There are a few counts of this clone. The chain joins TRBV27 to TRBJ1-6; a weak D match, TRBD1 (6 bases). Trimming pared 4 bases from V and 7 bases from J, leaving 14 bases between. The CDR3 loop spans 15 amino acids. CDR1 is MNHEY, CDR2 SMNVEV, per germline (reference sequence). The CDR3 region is CASSSQGLVNSPLHF. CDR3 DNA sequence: TGTGCCAGCAGTTCGCAGGGGTTGGTGAATTCACCCCTCCACTTT.

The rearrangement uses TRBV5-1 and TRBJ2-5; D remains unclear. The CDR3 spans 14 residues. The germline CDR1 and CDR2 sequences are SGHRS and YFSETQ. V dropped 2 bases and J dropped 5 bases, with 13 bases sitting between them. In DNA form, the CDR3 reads TGCGCCAGCAGCTTCGGCCGGGTTAGGGAGACCCAGTACTTC. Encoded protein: CASSFGRVRETQYF.

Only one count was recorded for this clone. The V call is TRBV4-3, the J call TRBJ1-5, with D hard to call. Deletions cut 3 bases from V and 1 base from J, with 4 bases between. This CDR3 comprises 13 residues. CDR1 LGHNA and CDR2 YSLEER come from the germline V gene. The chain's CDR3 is CASSQTSNQPQHF. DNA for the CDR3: TGCGCCAGCAGCCAGACAAGCAATCAGCCCCAGCATTTT.

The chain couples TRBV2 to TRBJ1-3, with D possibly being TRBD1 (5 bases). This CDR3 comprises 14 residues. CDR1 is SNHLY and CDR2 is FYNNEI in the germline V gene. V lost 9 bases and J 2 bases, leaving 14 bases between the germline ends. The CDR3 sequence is CASLKGDAGNTIYF. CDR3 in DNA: TGTGCCAGTCTGAAAGGGGATGCTGGAAACACCATATATTTT.

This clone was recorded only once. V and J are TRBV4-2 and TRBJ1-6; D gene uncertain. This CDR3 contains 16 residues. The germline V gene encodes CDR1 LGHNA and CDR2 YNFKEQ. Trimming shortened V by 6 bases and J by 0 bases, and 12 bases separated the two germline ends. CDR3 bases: TGTGCCAGCAGTCGGGATGGAAGCTCCTATAATTCACCCCTCCACTTT. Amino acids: CASSRDGSSYNSPLHF.

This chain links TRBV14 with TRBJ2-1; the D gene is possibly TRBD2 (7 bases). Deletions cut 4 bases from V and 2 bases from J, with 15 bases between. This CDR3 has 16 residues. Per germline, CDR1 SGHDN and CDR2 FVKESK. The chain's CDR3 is CASSLQGGGPYNEQFF. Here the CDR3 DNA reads TGTGCCAGCAGCCTGCAAGGCGGGGGCCCCTACAATGAGCAGTTCTTC.

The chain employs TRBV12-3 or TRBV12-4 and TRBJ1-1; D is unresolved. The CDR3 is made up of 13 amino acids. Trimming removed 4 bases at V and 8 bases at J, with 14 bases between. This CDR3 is CASSSLGASEAFF. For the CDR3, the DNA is TGTGCCAGCAGTTCACTCGGAGCATCGGAAGCTTTCTTT.